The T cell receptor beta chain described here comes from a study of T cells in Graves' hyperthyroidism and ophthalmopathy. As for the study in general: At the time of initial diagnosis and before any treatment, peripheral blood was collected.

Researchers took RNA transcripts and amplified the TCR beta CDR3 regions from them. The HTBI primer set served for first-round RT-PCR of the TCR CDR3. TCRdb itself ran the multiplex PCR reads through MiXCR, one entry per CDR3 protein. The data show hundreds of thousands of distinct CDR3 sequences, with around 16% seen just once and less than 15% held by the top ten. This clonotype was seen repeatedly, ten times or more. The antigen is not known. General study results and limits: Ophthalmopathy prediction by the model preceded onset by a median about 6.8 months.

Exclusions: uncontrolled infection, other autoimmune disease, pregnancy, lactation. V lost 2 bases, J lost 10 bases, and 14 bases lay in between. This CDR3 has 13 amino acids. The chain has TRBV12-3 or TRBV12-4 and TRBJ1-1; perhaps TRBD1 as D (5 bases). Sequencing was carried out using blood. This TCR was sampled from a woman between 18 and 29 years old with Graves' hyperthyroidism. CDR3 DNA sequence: TGTGCCAGCAGTTTAAAAGGGGTCGGAGGAGCTTTCTTT. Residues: CASSLKGVGGAFF.